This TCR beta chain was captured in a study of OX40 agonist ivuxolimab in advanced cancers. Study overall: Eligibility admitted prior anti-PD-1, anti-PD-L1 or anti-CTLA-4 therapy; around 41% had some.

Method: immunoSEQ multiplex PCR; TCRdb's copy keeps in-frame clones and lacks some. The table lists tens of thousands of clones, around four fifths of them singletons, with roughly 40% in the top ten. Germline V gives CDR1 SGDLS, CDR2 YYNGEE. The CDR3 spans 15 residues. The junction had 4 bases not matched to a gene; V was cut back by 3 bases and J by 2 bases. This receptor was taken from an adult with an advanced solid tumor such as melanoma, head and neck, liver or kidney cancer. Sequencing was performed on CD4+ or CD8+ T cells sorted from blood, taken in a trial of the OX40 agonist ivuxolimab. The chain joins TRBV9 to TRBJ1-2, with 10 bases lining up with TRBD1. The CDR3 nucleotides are TGTGCCAGCAGCGGACAGGGGGCAGAGAACTATGGCTACACCTTC. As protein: CASSGQGAENYGYTF.